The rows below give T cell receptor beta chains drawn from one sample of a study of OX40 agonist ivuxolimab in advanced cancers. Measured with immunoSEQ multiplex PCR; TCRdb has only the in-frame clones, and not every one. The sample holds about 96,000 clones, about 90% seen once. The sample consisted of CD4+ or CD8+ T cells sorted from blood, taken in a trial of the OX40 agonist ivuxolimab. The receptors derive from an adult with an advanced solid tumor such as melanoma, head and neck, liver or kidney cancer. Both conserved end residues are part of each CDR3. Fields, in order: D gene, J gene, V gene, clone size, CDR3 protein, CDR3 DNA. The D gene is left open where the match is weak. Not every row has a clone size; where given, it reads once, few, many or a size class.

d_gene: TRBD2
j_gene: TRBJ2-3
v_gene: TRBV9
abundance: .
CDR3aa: CASSVLAEFTDTQYF
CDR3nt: TGTGCCAGCAGCGTACTAGCGGAATTCACAGATACGCAGTATTTT

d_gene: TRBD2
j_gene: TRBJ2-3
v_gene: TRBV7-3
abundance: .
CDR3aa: CASSITSGTPDTQYF
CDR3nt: TGTGCCAGCAGCATAACTAGCGGAACCCCAGATACGCAGTATTTT

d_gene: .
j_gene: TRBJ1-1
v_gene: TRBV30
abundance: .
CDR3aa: CAWSVGQNTEAFF
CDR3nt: TGTGCCTGGAGTGTAGGGCAGAACACTGAAGCTTTCTTT

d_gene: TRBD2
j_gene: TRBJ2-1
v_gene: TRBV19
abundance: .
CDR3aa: CACKGLAGFNEQFF
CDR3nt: TGTGCCTGTAAGGGACTAGCGGGTTTCAATGAGCAGTTCTTC

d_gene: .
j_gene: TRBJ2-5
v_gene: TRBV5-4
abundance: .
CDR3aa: CASSLSPYRSPREETQYF
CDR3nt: TGTGCCAGCAGCTTGAGTCCTTACAGGTCTCCCAGGGAAGAGACCCAGTACTTC

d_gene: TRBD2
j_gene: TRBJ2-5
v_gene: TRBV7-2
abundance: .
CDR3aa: CASSTLTSGGETQYF
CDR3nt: TGTGCCAGCAGCACCCTGACTAGCGGTGGAGAGACCCAGTACTTC

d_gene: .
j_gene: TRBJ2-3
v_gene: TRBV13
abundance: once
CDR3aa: CASSLEGGVSTDTQYF
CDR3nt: TGTGCCAGCAGCTTAGAAGGGGGAGTAAGCACAGATACGCAGTATTTT

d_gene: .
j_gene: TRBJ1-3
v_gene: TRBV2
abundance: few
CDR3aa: CASSAAISGNTIYF
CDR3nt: TGTGCCAGCAGTGCAGCCATCTCTGGAAACACCATATATTTT

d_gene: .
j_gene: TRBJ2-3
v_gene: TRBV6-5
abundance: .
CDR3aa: CASSTGGTDTQYF
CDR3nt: TGTGCCAGCTCAACGGGGGGCACAGATACGCAGTATTTT

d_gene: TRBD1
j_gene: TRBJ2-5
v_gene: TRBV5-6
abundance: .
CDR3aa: CASSLGWTGQETQYF
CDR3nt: TGTGCCAGCAGCTTGGGGTGGACAGGGCAAGAGACCCAGTACTTC

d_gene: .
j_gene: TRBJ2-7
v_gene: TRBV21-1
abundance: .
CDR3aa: CASSGDLEGYEQYF
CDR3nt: TGTGCCAGCAGCGGGGATCTTGAGGGCTACGAGCAGTACTTC

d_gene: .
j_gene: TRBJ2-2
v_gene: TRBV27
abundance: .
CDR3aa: CASSLNLNTGELFF
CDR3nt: TGTGCCAGCAGTTTAAATCTTAACACCGGGGAGCTGTTTTTT

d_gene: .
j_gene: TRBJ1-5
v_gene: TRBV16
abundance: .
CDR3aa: CASSQDKRLGNQPQHF
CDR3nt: TGTGCCAGCAGCCAAGACAAGCGGTTAGGGAATCAGCCCCAGCATTTT

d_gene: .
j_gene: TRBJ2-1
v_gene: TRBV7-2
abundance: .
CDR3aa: CASSLGLGSIGNEQFF
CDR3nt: TGTGCCAGCAGCTTAGGGTTGGGGTCCATTGGTAATGAGCAGTTCTTC

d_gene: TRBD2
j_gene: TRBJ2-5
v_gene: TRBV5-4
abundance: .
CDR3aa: CASSLMLAGGQETQYF
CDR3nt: TGTGCCAGCAGCTTGATGTTAGCGGGGGGTCAAGAGACCCAGTACTTC

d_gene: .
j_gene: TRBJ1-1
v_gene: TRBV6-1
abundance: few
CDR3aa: CASRDAGRTEAFF
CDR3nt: TGTGCCAGCAGGGACGCGGGTAGGACTGAAGCTTTCTTT

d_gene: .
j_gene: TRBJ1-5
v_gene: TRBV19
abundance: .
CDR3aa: CASSIQGLRSPQHF
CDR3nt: TGTGCCAGTAGTATACAGGGCCTACGGAGTCCCCAGCATTTT